This entry concerns a single TCR beta chain. These data originate in a study of blood T cell repertoires in COVID-19. The authors' processing: Using reference gene primer amplification, nucleated cell counts were estimated. TCRdb keeps only in-frame clones here, not all; method: immunoSEQ multiplex PCR. From that table come the V and J calls and clone size; the DNA was used to work out D and trimming. The sample lists roughly 260,000 clones; 80% to 90% were seen once. Germline lookup yields CDR1 ENHRY and CDR2 SYGVKD. There are 14 residues in the CDR3. Germline trimming cut 4 bases from V and 3 bases from J; bases unmatched to any gene: 5.

Sample: peripheral blood. The receptor's source is a woman aged 45-60 years with acute or convalescent COVID-19. This chain joins TRBV10-3 and TRBJ2-5; 7 bases fit TRBD2. In DNA form, the CDR3 reads TGTGCCATCAGTGGGGGGGGGACCGAAGAGACCCAGTACTTC. Its translation: CAISGGGTEETQYF.